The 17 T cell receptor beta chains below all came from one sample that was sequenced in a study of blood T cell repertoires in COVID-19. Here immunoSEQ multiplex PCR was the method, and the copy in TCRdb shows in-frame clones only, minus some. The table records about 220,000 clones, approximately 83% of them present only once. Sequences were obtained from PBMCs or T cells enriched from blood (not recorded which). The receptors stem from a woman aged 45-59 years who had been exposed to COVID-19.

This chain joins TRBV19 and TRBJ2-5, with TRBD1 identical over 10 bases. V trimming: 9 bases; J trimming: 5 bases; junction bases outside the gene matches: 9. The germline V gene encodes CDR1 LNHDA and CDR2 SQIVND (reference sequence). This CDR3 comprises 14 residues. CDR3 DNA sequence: TGTGCCAGCCGGGACAGGGGAAACAGGGAGACCCAGTACTTC. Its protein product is CASRDRGNRETQYF.

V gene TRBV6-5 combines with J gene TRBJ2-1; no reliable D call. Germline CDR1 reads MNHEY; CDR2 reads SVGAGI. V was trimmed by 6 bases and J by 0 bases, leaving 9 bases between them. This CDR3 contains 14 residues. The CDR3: CASSQVSSYNEQFF. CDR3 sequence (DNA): TGTGCCAGCAGCCAGGTGAGCTCCTACAATGAGCAGTTCTTC.

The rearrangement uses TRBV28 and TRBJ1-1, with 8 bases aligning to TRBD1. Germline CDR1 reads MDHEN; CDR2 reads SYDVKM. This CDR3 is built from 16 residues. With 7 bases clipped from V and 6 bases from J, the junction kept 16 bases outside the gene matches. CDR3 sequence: CASTSTRRGRRPEAFF. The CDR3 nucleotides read TGTGCCAGCACTTCTACTCGCAGGGGGCGCCGGCCTGAAGCTTTCTTT.

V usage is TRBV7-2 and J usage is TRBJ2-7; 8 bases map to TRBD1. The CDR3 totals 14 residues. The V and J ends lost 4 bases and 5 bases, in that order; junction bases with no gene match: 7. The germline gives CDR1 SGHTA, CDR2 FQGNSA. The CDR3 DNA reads TGTGCCAGCAGCTCCCGGACAGGGATAAACGAGCAGTACTTC. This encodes CASSSRTGINEQYF.

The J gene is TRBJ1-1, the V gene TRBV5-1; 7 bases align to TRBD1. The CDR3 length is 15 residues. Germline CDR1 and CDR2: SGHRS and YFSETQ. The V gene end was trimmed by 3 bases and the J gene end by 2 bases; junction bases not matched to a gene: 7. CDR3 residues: CASSSRQGGNTEAFF. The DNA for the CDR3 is TGCGCCAGCAGCTCCCGCCAGGGGGGTAACACTGAAGCTTTCTTT.

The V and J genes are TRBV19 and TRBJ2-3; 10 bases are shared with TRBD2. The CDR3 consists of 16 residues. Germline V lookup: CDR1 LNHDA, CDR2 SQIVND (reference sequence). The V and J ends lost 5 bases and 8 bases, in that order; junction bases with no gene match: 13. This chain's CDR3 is CASSPSSGGGWVTQYF. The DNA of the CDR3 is TGTGCCAGTAGTCCCTCCAGCGGGGGGGGTTGGGTTACGCAGTATTTT.

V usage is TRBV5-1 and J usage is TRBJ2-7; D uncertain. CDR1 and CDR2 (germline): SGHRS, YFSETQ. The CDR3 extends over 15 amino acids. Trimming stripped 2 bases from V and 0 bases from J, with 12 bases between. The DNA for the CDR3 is TGCGCCAGCAGCTTTATAACAGATGGCTCCTACGAGCAGTACTTC. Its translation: CASSFITDGSYEQYF.

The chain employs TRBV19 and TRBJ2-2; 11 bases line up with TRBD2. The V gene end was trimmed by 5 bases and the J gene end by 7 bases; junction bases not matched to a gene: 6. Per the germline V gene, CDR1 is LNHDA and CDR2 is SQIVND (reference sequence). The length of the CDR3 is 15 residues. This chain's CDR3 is CASSRSGGAYGELFF. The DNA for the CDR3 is TGTGCCAGTAGTCGTAGCGGGGGGGCCTACGGGGAGCTGTTTTTT. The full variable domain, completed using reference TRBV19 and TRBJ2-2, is DGGITQSPKYLFRKEGQNVTLSCEQNLNHDAMYWYRQDPGQGLRLIYYSQIVNDFQKGDIAEGYSVSREKKESFPLTVTSAQKNPTAFYLCASSRSGGAYGELFFGEGSRLTVL.

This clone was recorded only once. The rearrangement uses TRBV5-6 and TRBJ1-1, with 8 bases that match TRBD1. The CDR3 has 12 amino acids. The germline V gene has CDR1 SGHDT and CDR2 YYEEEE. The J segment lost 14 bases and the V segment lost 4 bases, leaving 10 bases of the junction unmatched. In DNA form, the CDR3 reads TGTGCCAGCAGCCTCACAGGGGGAATCCCCTTCTTT. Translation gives CASSLTGGIPFF.

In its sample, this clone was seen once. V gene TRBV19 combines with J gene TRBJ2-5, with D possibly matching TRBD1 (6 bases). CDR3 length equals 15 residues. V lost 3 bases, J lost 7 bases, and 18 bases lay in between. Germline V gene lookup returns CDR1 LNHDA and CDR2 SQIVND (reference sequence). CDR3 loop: CASSIGVGGIATQYF. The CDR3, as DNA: TGTGCCAGTAGTATTGGGGTTGGGGGCATAGCGACCCAGTACTTC. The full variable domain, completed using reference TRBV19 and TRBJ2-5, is DGGITQSPKYLFRKEGQNVTLSCEQNLNHDAMYWYRQDPGQGLRLIYYSQIVNDFQKGDIAEGYSVSREKKESFPLTVTSAQKNPTAFYLCASSIGVGGIATQYFGPGTRLLVL.

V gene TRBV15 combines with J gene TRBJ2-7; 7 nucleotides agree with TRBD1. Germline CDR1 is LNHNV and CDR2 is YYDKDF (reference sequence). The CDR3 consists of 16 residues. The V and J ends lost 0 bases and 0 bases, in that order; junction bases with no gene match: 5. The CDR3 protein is CATSRDSDRSSYEQYF. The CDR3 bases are TGTGCCACCAGCAGAGATTCGGACAGGAGCTCCTACGAGCAGTACTTC.

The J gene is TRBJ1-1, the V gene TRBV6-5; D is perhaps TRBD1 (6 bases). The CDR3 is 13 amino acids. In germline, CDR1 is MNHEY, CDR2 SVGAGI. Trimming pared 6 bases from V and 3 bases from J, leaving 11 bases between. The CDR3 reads CASSAAGDTEAFF. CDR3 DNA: TGTGCCAGCAGCGCCGCAGGGGACACTGAAGCTTTCTTT.

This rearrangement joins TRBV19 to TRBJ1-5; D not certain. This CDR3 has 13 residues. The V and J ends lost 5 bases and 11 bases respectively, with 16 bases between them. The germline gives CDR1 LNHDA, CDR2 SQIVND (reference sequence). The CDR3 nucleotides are TGTGCCAGTAGTCAGAGGGTGGTAGGCTCCCAGCATTTT. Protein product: CASSQRVVGSQHF.

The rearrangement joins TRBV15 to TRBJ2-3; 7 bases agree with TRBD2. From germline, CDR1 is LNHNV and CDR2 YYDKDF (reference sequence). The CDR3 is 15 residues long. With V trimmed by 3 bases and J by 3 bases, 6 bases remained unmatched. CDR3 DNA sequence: TGTGCCACCAGCAGGGAAACGGGGGGAACAGATACGCAGTATTTT. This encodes CATSRETGGTDTQYF.

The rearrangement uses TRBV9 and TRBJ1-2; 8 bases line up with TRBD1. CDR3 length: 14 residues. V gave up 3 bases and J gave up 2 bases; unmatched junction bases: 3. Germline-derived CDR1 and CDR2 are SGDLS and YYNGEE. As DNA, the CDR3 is TGTGCCAGCAGCGGACAGGGGCGAAACTATGGCTACACCTTC. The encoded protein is CASSGQGRNYGYTF. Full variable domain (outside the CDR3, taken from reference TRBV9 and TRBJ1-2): DSGVTQTPKHLITATGQRVTLRCSPRSGDLSVYWYQQSLDQGLQFLIQYYNGEERAKGNILERFSAQQFPDLHSELNLSSLELGDSALYFCASSGQGRNYGYTFGSGTRLTVV.

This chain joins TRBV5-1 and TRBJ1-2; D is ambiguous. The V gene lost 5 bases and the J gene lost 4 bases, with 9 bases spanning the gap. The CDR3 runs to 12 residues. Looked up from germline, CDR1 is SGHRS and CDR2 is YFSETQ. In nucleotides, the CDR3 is TGCGCCAGCAGTCCAGACACCTATGGCTACACCTTC. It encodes CASSPDTYGYTF.

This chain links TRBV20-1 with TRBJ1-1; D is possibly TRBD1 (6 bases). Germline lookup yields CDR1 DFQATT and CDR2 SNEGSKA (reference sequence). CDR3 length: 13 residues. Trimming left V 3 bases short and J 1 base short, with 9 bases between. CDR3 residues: CSASRGANTEAFF. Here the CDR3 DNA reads TGCAGTGCTAGTCGGGGGGCGAACACTGAAGCTTTCTTT.